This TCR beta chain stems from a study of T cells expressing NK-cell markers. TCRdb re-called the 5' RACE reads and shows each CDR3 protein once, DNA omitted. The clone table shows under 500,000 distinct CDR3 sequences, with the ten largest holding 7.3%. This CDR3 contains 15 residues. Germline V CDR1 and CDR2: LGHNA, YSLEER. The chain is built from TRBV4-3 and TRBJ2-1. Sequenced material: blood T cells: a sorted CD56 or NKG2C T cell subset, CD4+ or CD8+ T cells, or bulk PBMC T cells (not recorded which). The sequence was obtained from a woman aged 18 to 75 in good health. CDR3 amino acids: CASSQDRGSYNEQFF.